The rows below give T cell receptor beta chains drawn from one sample of a study of cytomegalovirus exposure and HLA in healthy donors. The repertoire was sequenced with immunoSEQ multiplex PCR; TCRdb's copy has only in-frame clones and lacks some. The table includes 120,000 to 150,000 clones, about three quarters detected once. The material sequenced was PBMCs. All receptors come from a female donor in good health and CMV-seronegative. The CDR3 runs from the conserved cysteine through the conserved F or W. The order of the fields is CDR3 length, D gene, J gene, V gene, clone size, CDR3 DNA, CDR3 protein. A D gene is named only where the DNA matches it firmly. Clone sizes are given selectively: once, few, many, or a class where the clone is expanded.

13 | - | TRBJ1-2 | TRBV5-1 | once | TGCGCCAGCACCCCTGGACAGACGCATGGCTACACCTTC | CASTPGQTHGYTF
15 | - | TRBJ1-5 | TRBV11-2 | - | TGTGCCAGCAGCTTAGGTGGGCAGGGCAATCAGCCCCAGCATTTT | CASSLGGQGNQPQHF
15 | TRBD2 | TRBJ2-1 | TRBV28 | - | TGTGCCAGCAGTTTCCCGGCGGGGGCCTACAATGAGCAGTTCTTC | CASSFPAGAYNEQFF
11 | - | TRBJ2-7 | TRBV7-2 | - | TGTGCCAGCAGCTTATATTACGAGCAGTACTTC | CASSLYYEQYF
15 | - | TRBJ2-3 | TRBV6-5 | - | TGTGCCAGCAGTTCCACCTTTGATGGCAGGAATACGCAGTATTTT | CASSSTFDGRNTQYF
14 | TRBD1 | TRBJ1-1 | TRBV6-5 | - | TGTGCCAGCAGCCCGGACAGGGGGCCCACTGAAGCTTTCTTT | CASSPDRGPTEAFF
15 | - | TRBJ1-1 | TRBV19 | - | TGTGCCAGTAGTATATATCCGGGTTTGGACACTGAAGCTTTCTTT | CASSIYPGLDTEAFF
14 | - | TRBJ2-2 | TRBV12-5 | - | TGTGCTAGTGGTTCTGGACTTAACACCGGGGAGCTGTTTTTT | CASGSGLNTGELFF
19 | TRBD1 | TRBJ1-3 | TRBV9 | - | TGTGCCAGCAGCGTAGGGGGGGACCACAGGGACAGCTCTGGAAACACCATATATTTT | CASSVGGDHRDSSGNTIYF
16 | TRBD2 | TRBJ2-3 | TRBV9 | once | TGTGCCAGCAGCACCAGAGCGGGAGAGGGACGAGATACGCAGTATTTT | CASSTRAGEGRDTQYF
14 | TRBD1 | TRBJ1-1 | TRBV6-4 | - | TGTGCCAGCAGGGCGGGACAGGGAATAGGTGAAGCTTTCTTT | CASRAGQGIGEAFF
17 | - | TRBJ2-1 | TRBV21-1 | few | TGTGCCAGCAGCAAAAGGGCAACTAGCGAGTCCTACAATGAGCAGTTCTTC | CASSKRATSESYNEQFF
15 | TRBD2 | TRBJ2-5 | TRBV19 | - | TGTGCCAGTAGTATTGTAGCGGGGGGTGGGGAGACCCAGTACTTC | CASSIVAGGGETQYF
14 | - | TRBJ2-2 | TRBV13 | - | TGTGCCAGCAGCCTCCGTTGGGCTTTGGGGGAGCTGTTTTTT | CASSLRWALGELFF
16 | - | TRBJ2-5 | TRBV15 | - | TGTGCCACCAGCAGAGATTTAATAGTGGCGGGGGAGACCCAGTACTTC | CATSRDLIVAGETQYF
14 | TRBD1 | TRBJ1-4 | TRBV27 | few | TGTGCCAGCAGTTTATGGACAGGTGATGAAAAACTGTTTTTT | CASSLWTGDEKLFF
15 | - | TRBJ1-2 | TRBV28 | - | TGTGCCAGCAGTTCCCCGGGGGCGGGGGGTAATGGCTACCCCTTC | CASSSPGAGGNGYPF
11 | - | TRBJ1-1 | TRBV5-1 | - | TGCGCCAGCAGCTTGGGAGTGGAAGCTTTCTTT | CASSLGVEAFF
16 | TRBD2 | TRBJ2-1 | TRBV7-6 | - | TGTGCCAGCAGCTTAGAGGGACTAGCGAGGTCCAATGAGCAGTTCTTC | CASSLEGLARSNEQFF
15 | - | TRBJ2-3 | TRBV5-1 | - | TGCGCCAGCAGGATGATTAGCGGAAGCACAGATACGCAGTATTTT | CASRMISGSTDTQYF
16 | - | TRBJ2-6 | TRBV7-9 | - | TGTGCCAGCAGCTCCCTACCCTCGGGGGGGGCCAACGTCCTGACTTTC | CASSSLPSGGANVLTF
16 | - | TRBJ2-7 | TRBV21-1 | - | TGTGCCAGCAGCAAAAAACGGACAGGGCTTAGCTACGAGCAGTACTTC | CASSKKRTGLSYEQYF